This TCR beta chain was observed in a study of CD4 T cells in relation to SARS-CoV-2 and coronaviruses. On the study more broadly: After nine to eleven days of antigen culture, PBMC TCR beta CDR3s were sequenced.

CD4+ T cells from unexposed donors were obtained before the COVID-19 pandemic (2011-2018). After ten to eleven days of culture, CD4+ T cells were isolated. Unexposed-donor CD4+ T cells were probed with SARS-CoV-2 S/N and four cold-coronavirus spikes, cells permitting. The CDR3 contains 14 residues. From germline, CDR1 is LGHDT and CDR2 YNNKEL (reference sequence). Trimming pared 6 bases from V and 1 base from J, leaving 12 bases between. Regarding the study as a whole: Samples before the pandemic and after infection were not matched within any donor.

On this clone itself: Its matching antigen is unknown.

TCRdb's table, derived via immunoSEQ multiplex PCR, lists solely in-frame clones and lacks some. The sample records some 21,000 clones, just over 75% being singletons. Sequenced sample: CD4+ T cells from PBMCs, cultured in vitro. This TCR was sampled from a human donor in good health. The chain has TRBV3-1 (or the pseudogene TRBV3-2) and TRBJ1-2, with D possibly matching TRBD1 (5 bases). The CDR3 sequence: CASRRTTDNYGYTF. DNA of the CDR3: TGTGCCAGCAGAAGAACGACAGATAACTATGGCTACACCTTC.